This T cell receptor beta chain was identified during a study of blood T cells in healthy people across ages. Study-wide findings and caveats: Roughly linear declines in TCR beta diversity per million T cells occurred with age.

With V trimmed by 6 bases and J by 7 bases, 3 bases remained unmatched. The CDR3 totals 13 residues. Germline CDR1 and CDR2: SGHTA and FQGNSA. As to this clonotype: Its antigen is still unknown.

Alongside a J-beta primer mix, a sample-barcoded 5' primer served in a second PCR lasting about 7 to 12 cycles. TCRdb processed the 5' RACE reads anew with MiXCR; each CDR3 protein has one entry. The table includes around 1,000,000 distinct CDR3 sequences, under 30% detected once. Total RNA extraction produced at least 5.5 micrograms (per sample) for the study. These data were also reused for a study on T cells of mothers and their children.

This chain joins TRBV7-2 and TRBJ2-5, with TRBD1 matching over 12 bases. The sample taken for sequencing was blood. The TCR originated in a girl under 10 years old in good health. The CDR3 region has the DNA TGTGCCAGCAGAGGGACAGGGGGCTTGACCCAGTACTTC. It translates to CASRGTGGLTQYF.